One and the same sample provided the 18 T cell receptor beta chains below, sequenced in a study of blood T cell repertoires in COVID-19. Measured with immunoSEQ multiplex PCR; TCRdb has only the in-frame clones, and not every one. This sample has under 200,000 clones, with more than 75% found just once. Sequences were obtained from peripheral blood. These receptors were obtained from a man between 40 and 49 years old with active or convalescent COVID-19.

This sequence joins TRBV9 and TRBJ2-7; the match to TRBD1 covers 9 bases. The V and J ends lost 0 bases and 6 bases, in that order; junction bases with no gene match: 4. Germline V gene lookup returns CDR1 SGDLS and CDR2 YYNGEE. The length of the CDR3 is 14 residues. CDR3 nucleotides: TGTGCCAGCAGCGTAGCGGGACAGGGCCGCGAGCAGTACTTC. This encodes CASSVAGQGREQYF.

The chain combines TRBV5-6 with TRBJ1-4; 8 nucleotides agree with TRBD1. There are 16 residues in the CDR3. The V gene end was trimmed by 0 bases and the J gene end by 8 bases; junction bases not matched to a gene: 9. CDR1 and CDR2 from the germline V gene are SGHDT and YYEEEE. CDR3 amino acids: CASSLEGQGRWEKLFF. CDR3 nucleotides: TGTGCCAGCAGCTTGGAAGGACAGGGACGTTGGGAAAAACTGTTTTTT.

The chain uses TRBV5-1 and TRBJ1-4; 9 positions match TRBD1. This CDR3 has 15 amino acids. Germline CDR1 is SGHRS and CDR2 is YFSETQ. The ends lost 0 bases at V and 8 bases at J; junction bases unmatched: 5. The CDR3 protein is CASSLETGGREKLFF. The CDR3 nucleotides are TGCGCCAGCAGCTTGGAGACAGGGGGACGGGAAAAACTGTTTTTT.

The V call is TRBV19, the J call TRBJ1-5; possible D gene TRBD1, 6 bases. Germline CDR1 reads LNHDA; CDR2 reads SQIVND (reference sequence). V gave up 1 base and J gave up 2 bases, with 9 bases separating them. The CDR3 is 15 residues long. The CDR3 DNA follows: TGTGCCAGTAGTATAGTACAGGGAGGCAATCAGCCCCAGCATTTT. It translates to CASSIVQGGNQPQHF.

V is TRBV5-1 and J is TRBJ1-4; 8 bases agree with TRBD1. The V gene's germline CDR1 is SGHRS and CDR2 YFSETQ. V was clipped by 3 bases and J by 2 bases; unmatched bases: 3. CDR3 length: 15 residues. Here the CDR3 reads CASSYGQGTNEKLFF. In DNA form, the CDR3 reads TGCGCCAGCAGCTACGGACAGGGCACTAATGAAAAACTGTTTTTT.

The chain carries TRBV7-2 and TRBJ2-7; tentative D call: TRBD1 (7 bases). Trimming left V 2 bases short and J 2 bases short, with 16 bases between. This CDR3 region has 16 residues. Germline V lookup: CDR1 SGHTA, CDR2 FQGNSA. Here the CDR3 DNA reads TGTGCCAGCAGCTTAAGGGGGCTAGCGATCACCTACGAGCAGTACTTC. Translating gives CASSLRGLAITYEQYF.

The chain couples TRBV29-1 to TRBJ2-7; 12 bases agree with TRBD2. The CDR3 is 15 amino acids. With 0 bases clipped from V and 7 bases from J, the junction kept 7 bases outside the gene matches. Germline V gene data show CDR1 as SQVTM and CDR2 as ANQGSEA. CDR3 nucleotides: TGCAGCGTTGAAGAGGCTAGCGGGAGGGCTTTAGAGCAGTACTTC. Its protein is CSVEEASGRALEQYF.

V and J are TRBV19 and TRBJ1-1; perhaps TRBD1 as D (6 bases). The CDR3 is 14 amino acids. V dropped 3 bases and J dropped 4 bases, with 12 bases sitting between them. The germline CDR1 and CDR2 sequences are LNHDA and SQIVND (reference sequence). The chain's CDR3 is CASSIQGMPTEAFF. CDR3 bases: TGTGCCAGTAGTATTCAGGGGATGCCCACTGAAGCTTTCTTT.

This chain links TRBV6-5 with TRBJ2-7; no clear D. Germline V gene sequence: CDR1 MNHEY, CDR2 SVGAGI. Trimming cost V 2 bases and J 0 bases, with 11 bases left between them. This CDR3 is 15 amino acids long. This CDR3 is CASSYTSESSYEQYF. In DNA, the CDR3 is TGTGCCAGCAGTTACACCTCAGAAAGCTCCTACGAGCAGTACTTC.

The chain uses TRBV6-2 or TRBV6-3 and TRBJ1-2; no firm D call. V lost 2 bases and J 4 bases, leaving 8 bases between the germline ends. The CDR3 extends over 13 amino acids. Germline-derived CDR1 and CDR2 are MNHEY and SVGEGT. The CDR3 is CASSYGQFYGYTF. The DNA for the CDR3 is TGTGCCAGCAGTTACGGGCAGTTCTATGGCTACACCTTC.

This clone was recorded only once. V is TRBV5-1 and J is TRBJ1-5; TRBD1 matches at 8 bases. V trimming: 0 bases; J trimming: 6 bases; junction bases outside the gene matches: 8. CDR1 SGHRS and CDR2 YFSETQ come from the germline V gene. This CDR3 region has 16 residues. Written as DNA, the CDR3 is TGCGCCAGCAGCTTGGTGGGGGCAGGGGGCGGTCAGCCCCAGCATTTT. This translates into CASSLVGAGGGQPQHF.

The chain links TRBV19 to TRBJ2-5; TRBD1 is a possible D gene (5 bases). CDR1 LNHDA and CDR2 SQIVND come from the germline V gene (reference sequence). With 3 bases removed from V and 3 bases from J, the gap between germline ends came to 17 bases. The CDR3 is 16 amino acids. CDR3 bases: TGTGCCAGTAGTATCGACGGACAAATTAAGAAAGAGACCCAGTACTTC. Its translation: CASSIDGQIKKETQYF.

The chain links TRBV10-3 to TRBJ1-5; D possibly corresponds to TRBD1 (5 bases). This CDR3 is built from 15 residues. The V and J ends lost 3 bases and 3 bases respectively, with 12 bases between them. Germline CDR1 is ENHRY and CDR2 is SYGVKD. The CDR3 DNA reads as TGTGCCATCAGTGATGTCGGGGGGATCAATCAGCCCCAGCATTTT. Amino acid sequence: CAISDVGGINQPQHF.

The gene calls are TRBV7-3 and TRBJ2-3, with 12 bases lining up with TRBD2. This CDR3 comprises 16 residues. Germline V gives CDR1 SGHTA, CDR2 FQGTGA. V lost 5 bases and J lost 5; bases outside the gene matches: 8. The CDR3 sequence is CASSPPLAGGQDTQYF. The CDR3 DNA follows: TGTGCCAGCAGCCCCCCCCTAGCGGGGGGGCAAGATACGCAGTATTTT.

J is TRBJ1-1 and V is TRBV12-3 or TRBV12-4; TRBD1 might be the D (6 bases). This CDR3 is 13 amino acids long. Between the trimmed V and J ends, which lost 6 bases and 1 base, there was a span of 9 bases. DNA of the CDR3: TGTGCCAGCAGCCCGACAGGGAACACTGAAGCTTTCTTT. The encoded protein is CASSPTGNTEAFF.

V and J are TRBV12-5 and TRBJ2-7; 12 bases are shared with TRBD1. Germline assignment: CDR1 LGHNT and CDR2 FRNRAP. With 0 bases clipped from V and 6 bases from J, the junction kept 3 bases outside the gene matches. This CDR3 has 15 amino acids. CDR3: CASGLVGTGGSEQYF. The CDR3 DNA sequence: TGTGCTAGTGGTTTGGTAGGGACAGGGGGCAGCGAGCAGTACTTC.

CDR3 protein: CASSPVGGLPTNEKLFF. In nucleotides, the CDR3 is TGTGCCAGCAGTCCGGTGGGGGGACTTCCAACTAATGAAAAACTGTTTTTT. The chain recombines TRBV27 with TRBJ1-4; D is perhaps TRBD1 (5 bases). V was trimmed by 5 bases and J by 0 bases, leaving 16 bases between them. Germline CDR1 and CDR2: MNHEY and SMNVEV (reference sequence). The CDR3 length is 17 residues.

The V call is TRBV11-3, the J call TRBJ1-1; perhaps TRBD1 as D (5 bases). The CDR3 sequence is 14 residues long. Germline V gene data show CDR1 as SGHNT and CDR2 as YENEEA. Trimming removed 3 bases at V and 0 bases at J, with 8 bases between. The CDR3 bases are TGTGCCAGCAGCTTGTCAGGGATGAACACTGAAGCTTTCTTT. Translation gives CASSLSGMNTEAFF.